The 16 T cell receptor beta chains below were found in one sample sequenced in a study of Graves' ophthalmopathy and Graves' hyperthyroidism. CDR3 regions of TCR beta were amplified from RNA transcripts. In the first round, RT-PCR was carried out with HTBI primers, and a multiplex PCR formed the second round. TCRdb analysed the multiplex PCR reads with MiXCR anew, one entry per CDR3 protein. The data show 680,000 or so distinct CDR3 sequences, with 22% seen just once and roughly 7.4% held by the top ten. Sequencing used peripheral blood. The receptors were gathered from a woman between 18 and 29 years old with stable Graves' hyperthyroidism. Some clones in this sample may be carry-over from other donors' samples.

The chain couples TRBV7-9 to TRBJ2-7, with D uncertain. The CDR3 length is 12 residues. Trimming removed 5 bases at V and 5 bases at J, with 10 bases between. CDR1 SEHNR and CDR2 FQNEAQ come from the germline V gene (reference sequence). The CDR3 here is CASSLTKNEQYF. CDR3 in DNA: TGTGCCAGCAGCCTAACCAAAAACGAGCAGTACTTC.

This clonotype was seen many times. This sequence joins TRBV9 and TRBJ1-1, with D possibly being TRBD1 (5 bases). V lost 5 bases, J lost 8 bases, and 16 bases lay in between. The CDR3 spans 13 residues. CDR1 SGDLS and CDR2 YYNGEE come from the germline V gene. For the CDR3, the DNA is TGTGCCAGCAGGGCAAGCACTACAGGCGAAGCTTTCTTT. It specifies CASRASTTGEAFF.

The table lists this clonotype with many counts. The chain has TRBV6-1 and TRBJ2-7; D gene unclear. CDR1 is MNHNS, CDR2 SASEGT, per germline. There are 16 residues in the CDR3. The V end lost 5 bases, the J end lost 3 bases, and 20 bases lay between the germline ends. In nucleotides, the CDR3 is TGTGCCAGCAGTCAGGATATGTCCGGGTCCATCTACGAGCAGTACTTC. It is translated as CASSQDMSGSIYEQYF.

This clonotype was counted only a few times. The chain recombines TRBV5-1 with TRBJ1-2; 10 nucleotides line up with TRBD1. The junction had 5 bases not matched to a gene; V was cut back by 2 bases and J by 7 bases. CDR1 and CDR2 from the germline V gene are SGHRS and YFSETQ. The CDR3 runs 14 residues. The CDR3 DNA reads TGCGCCAGCAGCTTCAAGACAGGGGGCGGTGGCTACACCTTC. It translates to CASSFKTGGGGYTF.

This clonotype was seen at least ten times. The V gene is TRBV27, the J gene TRBJ2-2; 12 nucleotides align to TRBD2. Losses at the gene ends were 6 bases for V and 9 bases for J; bases not matched to a gene: 14. The CDR3 runs 17 residues. Germline V gives CDR1 MNHEY, CDR2 SMNVEV (reference sequence). The CDR3 spells CASSHLSASGGARELFF. CDR3 bases: TGTGCCAGCAGCCACCTATCGGCTAGCGGGGGGGCCAGGGAGCTGTTTTTT.

This clonotype showed up many times. This chain joins TRBV9 and TRBJ1-6, with a tentative D call TRBD1 (5 bases). CDR3 length equals 14 residues. Trimming took off 3 bases at V and 4 bases at J, with 8 bases between the two ends. The V gene's germline CDR1 is SGDLS and CDR2 YYNGEE. CDR3 loop: CASSGGGYNSPLHF. As DNA, the CDR3 is TGTGCCAGCAGCGGCGGGGGATATAATTCACCCCTCCACTTT.

This clonotype came up many times. This chain connects TRBV7-2 to TRBJ2-7; 9 positions agree with TRBD2. The CDR3 length is 16 residues. Unmatched junction bases numbered 9, after V lost 4 bases and J lost 2 bases. The germline gives CDR1 SGHTA, CDR2 FQGNSA. CDR3 region: CASSYLGGGATYEQYF. The DNA for the CDR3 is TGTGCCAGCAGCTACCTTGGCGGGGGGGCCACCTACGAGCAGTACTTC.

Ten or more counts support this clonotype. This sequence joins TRBV11-1 and TRBJ1-1; no reliable D call. V gave up 3 bases and J gave up 4 bases, with 18 bases separating them. This CDR3 has 16 amino acids. The germline V gene has CDR1 SGHAT and CDR2 FQDESV (reference sequence). In DNA, the CDR3 is TGTGCCAGCAGCTTTGGAAATCAGGCGAAAGGCACTGAAGCTTTCTTT. This encodes CASSFGNQAKGTEAFF. Full variable domain (remainder filled in from reference TRBV11-1 and TRBJ1-1): EAEVAQSPRYKITEKSQAVAFWCDPISGHATLYWYRQILGQGPELLVQFQDESVVDDSQLPKDRFSAERLKGVDSTLKIQPAELGDSAMYLCASSFGNQAKGTEAFFGQGTRLTVV.

V and J are TRBV3-1 and TRBJ2-4; 7 bases align to TRBD2. The CDR3 runs to 14 residues. V gave up 4 bases and J gave up 10 bases; unmatched junction bases: 10. Germline CDR1 reads LGHDT; CDR2 reads YNNKEL (reference sequence). In DNA form, the CDR3 reads TGTGCCAGCAGCCGCGGGGGACCCTCGGGGATTCAGTACTTC. Protein sequence: CASSRGGPSGIQYF.

This clonotype was counted at least ten times. The DNA for the CDR3 is TGTGCCAGCAGGTCCTCTGGGCGGCTCCAGCATTTT. Translation gives CASRSSGRLQHF. The chain uses TRBV12-3 or TRBV12-4 and TRBJ1-5; D is unresolved. The CDR3 spans 12 residues. The germline V and J ends were trimmed by 6 bases and 12 bases, with 15 bases remaining between them.

Ten or more counts support this clonotype. The chain has TRBV6-1 and TRBJ1-1; no firm D call. This CDR3 has 14 amino acids. Trimming removed 7 bases from V and 4 bases from J, with 16 bases in between. CDR1 and CDR2 from the germline V gene are MNHNS and SASEGT. CDR3 sequence reads: CASTEGGRPTEAFF. The CDR3 nucleotides are TGTGCCAGCACCGAAGGCGGCAGGCCCACTGAAGCTTTCTTT.

This clonotype has more than one count but fewer than ten. The rearrangement uses TRBV5-1 and TRBJ1-6, with TRBD1 matching over 7 bases. The V segment lost 3 bases and the J segment 3 bases; nucleotides outside the gene matches: 6. The CDR3 covers 16 residues. Looked up from germline, CDR1 is SGHRS and CDR2 is YFSETQ. CDR3 loop: CASSSKTGDYNSPLHF. The CDR3 DNA follows: TGCGCCAGCAGCTCAAAAACAGGGGACTATAATTCACCCCTCCACTTT.

The V and J genes are TRBV27 and TRBJ2-6; tentative D call: TRBD1 (6 bases). Trimming took off 8 bases at V and 0 bases at J, with 17 bases between the two ends. CDR1 and CDR2 from the germline V gene are MNHEY and SMNVEV (reference sequence). This CDR3 has 17 residues. The CDR3 DNA follows: TGTGCCAGCGGGGAGCAGGGGATTATCTCTGGGGCCAACGTCCTGACTTTC. Amino acid sequence: CASGEQGIISGANVLTF.

This clonotype showed up many times. CDR3 in DNA: TGTGCCAGCAGGGGGGACATTCCCTACGAGCAGTACTTC. This translates into CASRGDIPYEQYF. This chain joins TRBV6-1 and TRBJ2-7; tentatively, D is TRBD1 (6 bases). Germline V lookup: CDR1 MNHNS, CDR2 SASEGT. The CDR3 totals 13 residues. The V end was cut by 6 bases, the J end by 2 bases, with 11 bases between.

This clonotype was picked up a small number of times. CDR3 coding DNA: TGTGCCAGCAACTCCGGGACAGGGTATTCACCCCTCCACTTT. Its translation is CASNSGTGYSPLHF. The chain uses TRBV6-1 and TRBJ1-6, with 9 bases identical to TRBD1. With 7 bases clipped from V and 8 bases from J, the junction kept 6 bases outside the gene matches. Germline values: CDR1 MNHNS, CDR2 SASEGT. The CDR3 runs to 14 residues.

This chain links TRBV6-1 with TRBJ1-1; a weak D match, TRBD1 (5 bases). Between the trimmed V and J ends, which lost 7 bases and 4 bases, there was a span of 13 bases. CDR3 length: 13 amino acids. Germline loops: CDR1 MNHNS, CDR2 SASEGT. This CDR3 reads CASIRGISTEAFF. DNA of the CDR3: TGTGCCAGCATTCGGGGGATAAGCACTGAAGCTTTCTTT.